This T cell receptor (beta chain) was captured in a study of lymphopenia after photon versus proton radiotherapy. To note about this clone: The antigen is unknown.

Only in-frame clones appear in the TCRdb table, and some are missing; sequencing was by immunoSEQ multiplex PCR. This table holds roughly 36,000 clones, 85% to 90% found once. The germline V gene has CDR1 LGHNA and CDR2 YSLEER. There are 15 residues in the CDR3. V lost 4 bases, J lost 5 bases, and 5 bases stayed unmatched. General study results and limits: Under photons, naive T cells and diversity fell while effector/memory populations rose.

This chain connects TRBV4-3 to TRBJ2-5, with 12 bases lining up with TRBD2. The sequence was obtained from a woman between 50 and 59 years old with pancreatic cancer. The sequencing used peripheral blood, collected from a patient treated with photon-based radiotherapy. The CDR3 sequence is CASSPGLAGRETQYF. The CDR3 region has the DNA TGCGCCAGCAGCCCTGGACTAGCGGGGAGGGAGACCCAGTACTTC.